The text below deals with one T cell receptor beta chain. The data stem from a study of cytomegalovirus exposure and HLA in healthy donors. This CDR3 comprises 15 residues. The V and J ends lost 2 bases and 4 bases, in that order; junction bases with no gene match: 4. CDR1 and CDR2 (germline): SGHDT, YYEEEE. Primers for the PCR totalled 60 Vbeta and 13 Jbeta. Sequencing used immunoSEQ multiplex PCR; TCRdb keeps in-frame clones, though not all of them. Here the sample table reports 75,000 to 95,000 clones. The TCR originated in a girl aged 5-17 years in good health and CMV-seropositive. Material: PBMCs. The V call is TRBV5-6, the J call TRBJ2-7; 12 bases map to TRBD2. The CDR3 DNA follows: TGTGCCAGCAGCTTACTGACTAGCGGGGGATACGAGCAGTACTTC. Translated, it gives CASSLLTSGGYEQYF.